This passage covers 19 T cell receptor beta chains from one sample sequenced in a study of CD4 T cells in relation to SARS-CoV-2 and coronaviruses. Before the COVID-19 pandemic, during about 2011-2018, CD4+ T cells were taken from unexposed donors. CD4+ T cells were isolated from the cells after around 10 days of culture. Their antigens remain unidentified. Here immunoSEQ multiplex PCR was the method, and the copy in TCRdb shows in-frame clones only, minus some. There are about 28,000 clones in the sample; about 70% occur only once, and roughly 23% lies in the top ten. Source material: CD4+ T cells from PBMCs, cultured in vitro. The receptor set was obtained from a human donor in good health.

This clone was detected only a few times. V gene TRBV7-2 combines with J gene TRBJ2-5, with D possibly called TRBD1 or TRBD2 (5 bases each). This CDR3 contains 13 residues. Trimming took off 5 bases at V and 4 bases at J, with 11 bases between the two ends. Looked up from germline, CDR1 is SGHTA and CDR2 is FQGNSA. CDR3 coding DNA: TGTGCCAGCAGCCCCAGGGACCCAGAGACCCAGTACTTC. Amino acid sequence: CASSPRDPETQYF. Combining the CDR3 with reference TRBV7-2 and TRBJ2-5 gives the whole variable domain GAGVSQSPSNKVTEKGKDVELRCDPISGHTALYWYRQSLGQGLEFLIYFQGNSAPDKSGLPSDRFSAERTGGSVSTLTIQRTQQEDSAVYLCASSPRDPETQYFGPGTRLLVL.

This clone ranks as large. This chain uses TRBV19 with TRBJ2-7, with D possibly matching TRBD1 (6 bases). This CDR3 comprises 15 residues. Germline V gene sequence: CDR1 LNHDA, CDR2 SQIVND (reference sequence). The V gene lost 5 bases and the J gene lost 0 bases, with 14 bases spanning the gap. This CDR3 reads CASSVTGPSSYEQYF. CDR3 bases: TGTGCCAGTAGTGTGACAGGTCCTTCCTCCTACGAGCAGTACTTC.

V usage is TRBV6-6 and J usage is TRBJ2-5; D ambiguous. Germline V gene data show CDR1 as MNHNY and CDR2 as SVGAGI (reference sequence). V lost 2 bases to trimming and J lost 1 base, with 2 bases between them. The CDR3 totals 12 residues. The CDR3 loop is CASSYAQETQYF. The DNA of the CDR3 is TGTGCCAGCAGTTACGCCCAAGAGACCCAGTACTTC.

The J gene is TRBJ1-2, the V gene TRBV2; 9 bases fit TRBD1. Trimming removed 7 bases from V and 8 bases from J; junction bases left unmatched: 8. Germline assignment: CDR1 SNHLY and CDR2 FYNNEI. This CDR3 is built from 13 residues. The CDR3 loop is CASIWTGEGGYTF. In DNA, the CDR3 is TGTGCCAGCATTTGGACAGGGGAGGGAGGCTACACCTTC.

This sequence joins TRBV4-2 and TRBJ2-4, with 9 bases lining up with TRBD2. Germline V lookup: CDR1 LGHNA, CDR2 YNFKEQ. The trim removed 3 bases at V and 6 bases at J, leaving 9 bases unmatched. CDR3 length: 16 amino acids. The CDR3 reads CASSHGETSGRNIQYF. The CDR3 DNA reads TGTGCCAGCAGCCATGGTGAGACTAGCGGTAGAAACATTCAGTACTTC.

This clone was detected once. The rearrangement joins TRBV6-1 to TRBJ1-2; possibly TRBD1 for D (6 bases). The germline CDR1 and CDR2 sequences are MNHNS and SASEGT. Trimming left V 2 bases short and J 2 bases short, with 15 bases between. This CDR3 has 16 amino acids. The CDR3 nucleotides read TGTGCCAGCAGTGAACTTGGGGGGGGCTTAAACTATGGCTACACCTTC. This translates into CASSELGGGLNYGYTF.

This clone was seen a few times. The V and J genes are TRBV27 and TRBJ1-5; D possibly corresponds to TRBD1 (6 bases). The germline V gene has CDR1 MNHEY and CDR2 SMNVEV (reference sequence). The CDR3 loop spans 13 amino acids. Trimming shortened V by 7 bases and J by 5 bases, and 12 bases separated the two germline ends. The CDR3 is CASKEYRDQPQHF. CDR3 DNA sequence: TGTGCCAGCAAAGAATACAGGGATCAGCCCCAGCATTTT.

This clone has more than one count but fewer than ten. The chain has TRBV6-5 and TRBJ1-6, with D maybe TRBD1 (5 bases). Trimming took off 7 bases at V and 5 bases at J, with 15 bases between the two ends. The CDR3 spans 15 residues. The germline V gene has CDR1 MNHEY and CDR2 SVGAGI. CDR3 bases: TGTGCCAGCACTCGCGGGACCGGGAATAATTCACCCCTCCACTTT. It codes for CASTRGTGNNSPLHF.

This rearrangement joins TRBV7-3 to TRBJ2-1; 11 bases align to TRBD2. The CDR3 has 15 residues. V trimming: 5 bases; J trimming: 6 bases; junction bases outside the gene matches: 6. Germline CDR1 SGHTA, CDR2 FQGTGA. DNA for the CDR3: TGTGCCAGCAGCGCCGGACTAGCGGGCCTCAATGAGCAGTTCTTC. It is translated as CASSAGLAGLNEQFF.

This clone was observed a few times. V gene TRBV6-1 combines with J gene TRBJ2-2, with 8 bases identical to TRBD2. The CDR3 is 15 residues long. Germline trimming cut 3 bases from V and 5 bases from J; bases unmatched to any gene: 5. Per the germline V gene, CDR1 is MNHNS and CDR2 is SASEGT. The CDR3 region has the DNA TGTGCCAGCAGTGACCACGGGAGGGAAACCGGGGAGCTGTTTTTT. Translation: CASSDHGRETGELFF.

The chain carries TRBV18 and TRBJ2-5, with D hard to call. In germline, CDR1 is KGHSH, CDR2 LQKENI. V gave up 0 bases and J gave up 0 bases, with 8 bases separating them. The CDR3 is 15 amino acids. CDR3 bases: TGTGCCAGCTCACCACCGTCCCGGAACCAAGAGACCCAGTACTTC. Residues: CASSPPSRNQETQYF.

The V gene is TRBV7-9, the J gene TRBJ2-1; 13 bases map to TRBD2. This CDR3 region has 19 residues. V lost 5 bases to trimming and J lost 0 bases; unmatched junction nucleotides: 10. The V gene's germline CDR1 is SEHNR and CDR2 FQNEAQ (reference sequence). CDR3 sequence (DNA): TGTGCCAGCAGCCCCTATACTAGCGGGAGGGCCGCCTCCTACAATGAGCAGTTCTTC. Its protein is CASSPYTSGRAASYNEQFF.

The chain is built from TRBV2 and TRBJ1-4; D is ambiguous. V was shortened by 6 bases and J by 0 bases, with 11 bases between the two germline ends. The germline gives CDR1 SNHLY, CDR2 FYNNEI. The CDR3 extends over 15 amino acids. The chain's CDR3 is CASSANLATNEKLFF. The CDR3 DNA reads TGTGCCAGCAGCGCGAACCTTGCAACTAATGAAAAACTGTTTTTT.

The chain employs TRBV21-1 and TRBJ2-7; TRBD2, the table's D call, lacks a check against the DNA. TRBV21-1 corresponds to a pseudogene. CDR3 length: 13 residues. In DNA, the CDR3 is TGTGCCAGCACGGGGGGACCCACTTACGAGCAGTACTTC. Amino acids: CASTGGPTYEQYF.

In its sample, this clone was seen a few times. J is TRBJ1-2 and V is TRBV6-6; no clear D. Trimming removed 10 bases at V and 4 bases at J, with 13 bases between. This CDR3 has 12 amino acids. Looked up from germline, CDR1 is MNHNY and CDR2 is SVGAGI (reference sequence). CDR3: CATSRAAYGYTF. As DNA, the CDR3 is TGTGCCACCTCGAGGGCGGCCTATGGCTACACCTTC.

This clone was counted a single time. V usage is TRBV6-2 or TRBV6-3 and J usage is TRBJ1-1, with TRBD1 identical over 10 bases. J gave up 6 bases and V 6 bases, and 25 bases lay outside the gene matches. CDR3 length: 20 amino acids. CDR1 and CDR2 (germline): MNHEY, SVGEGT. CDR3 sequence (DNA): TGTGCCAGCAGGTACCGGGACAGGGGACTCCGTTTCTTGGTATTGTCTGAAGCTTTCTTT. This gives the protein CASRYRDRGLRFLVLSEAFF.

The gene calls are TRBV7-9 and TRBJ2-7; 8 bases agree with TRBD1. This CDR3 region has 14 residues. Germline V gene sequence: CDR1 SEHNR, CDR2 FQNEAQ (reference sequence). V was clipped by 5 bases and J by 4 bases; unmatched bases: 7. DNA for the CDR3: TGTGCCAGCAGCCCCACAGGGGGTGGATACGAGCAGTACTTC. This encodes CASSPTGGGYEQYF.

The chain is built from TRBV11-1 and TRBJ1-1, with D unresolved. Germline CDR1 is SGHAT and CDR2 is FQDESV (reference sequence). The length of the CDR3 is 12 residues. Trimming shortened V by 1 base and J by 8 bases, and 8 bases separated the two germline ends. The CDR3 DNA follows: TGTGCCAGCAGCTTAGGGGAGCCAGAAGCTTTCTTT. Its translation is CASSLGEPEAFF.

This clone was seen only a few times. This chain connects TRBV5-1 to TRBJ2-7; D is ambiguous. Germline CDR1 and CDR2: SGHRS and YFSETQ. Trimming removed 4 bases from V and 2 bases from J, with 13 bases in between. CDR3 length: 14 residues. CDR3 DNA: TGCGCCAGCAGCCCCTACTACCAAGCCTACGAGCAGTACTTC. Amino acids: CASSPYYQAYEQYF.